Here is one T cell receptor (beta chain) with its context. Its antigen remains unidentified. The data were taken from a study of cytomegalovirus exposure and HLA in healthy donors. Study-level information: It was reported in a later analysis that the same platform had been used for the approximately 120 validation repertoires as for the 550 to 700 first-cohort repertoires. General study points: CMV antigen specificity of three CMV-associated chains was confirmed in vitro. The study flagged about 150 TCR beta chains as cytomegalovirus-associated.

The CDR3 covers 15 residues. The J segment lost 6 bases and the V segment lost 7 bases, leaving 10 bases of the junction unmatched. Looked up from germline, CDR1 is ENHRY and CDR2 is SYGVKD. The repertoire was sequenced with immunoSEQ multiplex PCR; TCRdb's copy has only in-frame clones and lacks some. Of fewer than 70,000 clones listed, approximately 96% are singletons. This receptor was obtained from a man younger than 30 in good health and CMV-seronegative. Sequences were obtained from PBMCs. The V call is TRBV10-3, the J call TRBJ2-2; TRBD1 matches at 8 bases. For the CDR3, the DNA is TGTGCCATCAACGACGACAGGGGAGTAGCCGGGGAGCTGTTTTTT. Its protein product is CAINDDRGVAGELFF.